These 25 T cell receptor beta chains were sequenced from one sample in a study of T cell clonality in common variable immunodeficiency. Sequencing was performed with immunoSEQ multiplex PCR; in TCRdb, only in-frame clones are kept and a portion is missing. The data show about 40,000 clones, with none appearing a single time. The sequenced sample consisted of peripheral blood mononuclear cells. The origin of the receptors is a person between 18 and 69 years old in good health.

This clone was counted ten times or more. The CDR3 spells CASSILYAGELFF. CDR3 DNA (partial): TGTGCCAGCAGCATTCTCTATGCCGGGGAG. This chain joins TRBV7-2 and TRBJ2-2; D call uncertain. The CDR3 extends 3 residues past the end of the read, so its final part is completed from the germline J gene. CDR1 is SGHTA and CDR2 is FQGNSA in the germline V gene. CDR3 length: 13 amino acids. V lost 5 bases and J 6 bases, leaving 10 bases between the germline ends.

This clone was picked up many times. The read finishes 3 residues shy of the CDR3 end, and the germline J gene is used to complete it. V and J are TRBV19 and TRBJ1-2, with 7 bases identical to TRBD1. Germline CDR1 is LNHDA and CDR2 is SQIVND (reference sequence). Losses at the gene ends were 4 bases for V and 2 bases for J; bases not matched to a gene: 1. The CDR3 is 13 residues long. The covered CDR3 bases are TGTGCCAGTAGTAAGACAGGGAACTATGGC. This gives the protein CASSKTGNYG. The whole CDR3 sequence is CASSKTGNYGYTF.

The sample holds many counts of this clone. From the germline J gene comes the end of the CDR3, since the read stops 3 residues before it. The chain has TRBV2 and TRBJ2-7; D is possibly TRBD1 (5 bases). The CDR3 length is 14 residues. Germline V lookup: CDR1 SNHLY, CDR2 FYNNEI. Trimming took 0 bases from V and 4 from J, leaving 10 bases between them. CDR3 amino acids: CASSEAPTGYEQYF. The sequenced part of the CDR3 DNA is TGTGCCAGCAGTGAAGCGCCAACAGGTTACGAG.

The sample holds many counts of this clone. The read ends 3 residues early relative to the CDR3; the germline J gene fills the gap. V is TRBV5-1 and J is TRBJ2-2; TRBD2 is a possible D gene (5 bases). This CDR3 is built from 13 residues. Trimming removed 4 bases at V and 7 bases at J, with 11 bases between. Germline V CDR1 and CDR2: SGHRS, YFSETQ. CDR3 residues: CASSPFEGGELFF. The DNA read from the CDR3 is TGCGCCAGCAGCCCATTTGAGGGCGGGGAG. Full variable domain (rest looked up from reference TRBV5-1 and TRBJ2-2): KAGVTQTPRYLIKTRGQQVTLSCSPISGHRSVSWYQQTPGQGLQFLFEYFSETQRNKGNFPGRFSGRQFSNSRSEMNVSTLELGDSALYLCASSPFEGGELFFGEGSRLTVL.

This clone showed up many times. Read sequence stops 3 residues before the CDR3 end, and the germline J gene provides the missing end. The chain combines TRBV20-1 with TRBJ1-4; tentative D call: TRBD1 (6 bases). The germline gives CDR1 DFQATT, CDR2 SNEGSKA (reference sequence). V dropped 0 bases and J dropped 8 bases, with 13 bases sitting between them. This CDR3 contains 14 residues. This CDR3 reads CSARDGGGREKLFF. CDR3 DNA (partial): TGCAGTGCTAGAGATGGGGGGGGGCGAGAAAAA.

This clone appeared many times. The read halts 3 residues ahead of the CDR3 end, with the missing end drawn from the germline J gene. The genes are TRBV7-2 and TRBJ2-7; 7 bases are a match to TRBD1. V was clipped by 5 bases and J by 3 bases; unmatched bases: 10. This CDR3 is built from 15 residues. The germline V gene encodes CDR1 SGHTA and CDR2 FQGNSA. This CDR3 is CASSPRHGQVYEQYF. The sequenced part of the CDR3 DNA is TGTGCCAGCAGCCCCAGACATGGACAGGTCTACGAG.

There are many counts of this clone. The CDR3 end lies 3 residues beyond the end of the read and is filled in from the germline J gene. This chain connects TRBV20-1 to TRBJ2-1; D not resolved. This CDR3 has 14 amino acids. CDR1 and CDR2 (germline): DFQATT, SNEGSKA (reference sequence). Trimming stripped 6 bases from V and 4 bases from J, with 16 bases between. CDR3 sequence: CSALDERLYNEQFF. Incomplete CDR3 DNA: TGCAGTGCGCTAGACGAGAGATTATACAATGAG.

Ten or more counts support this clone. The read ends 3 residues early relative to the CDR3; the germline J gene fills the gap. The chain joins TRBV28 to TRBJ2-7; TRBD2 matches 7 bases. The CDR3 sequence is 17 residues long. Germline V CDR1 and CDR2: MDHEN, SYDVKM. V lost 3 bases and J lost 2; bases outside the gene matches: 13. This chain's CDR3 is CASSFFLKRDRTYEQYF. CDR3 DNA (partial): TGTGCCAGCAGTTTCTTCCTAAAGCGGGATCGAACCTACGAG.

Ten or more counts support this clone. The DNA ends 3 residues before the CDR3 does, and the rest of the CDR3 is filled in from the germline J gene. The chain couples TRBV20-1 to TRBJ2-7; D perhaps matches TRBD2 (5 bases). The CDR3 has 12 residues. Germline V gene data show CDR1 as DFQATT and CDR2 as SNEGSKA (reference sequence). With 6 bases removed from V and 3 bases from J, the gap between germline ends came to 12 bases. CDR3 protein: CSAAGRGYEQYF. The DNA read from the CDR3 is TGCAGTGCCGCGGGCCGGGGCTACGAG.

The sample holds many counts of this clone. The read gets to within 3 residues of the CDR3 end, and the germline J gene fills in the rest. V and J are TRBV5-1 and TRBJ1-1; D may be TRBD1 (5 bases). Trimming took 4 bases from V and 0 from J, leaving 22 bases between them. Per germline, CDR1 SGHRS and CDR2 YFSETQ. The CDR3 extends over 18 amino acids. The CDR3 protein is CASSQLDSSGSLNTEAFF. The CDR3 DNA, read in part, is TGCGCCAGCAGCCAACTCGACTCTTCAGGGAGTCTGAACACTGAA.

This clone was recorded at least ten times. The CDR3 extends 3 residues past the end of the read, so its final part is completed from the germline J gene. The V gene is TRBV19, the J gene TRBJ2-1; 7 bases match TRBD1. The ends lost 8 bases at V and 5 bases at J; junction bases unmatched: 9. CDR1 is LNHDA, CDR2 SQIVND, per germline (reference sequence). This CDR3 has 14 amino acids. The covered CDR3 bases are TGTGCCAGTCGGATCAGGGGGATCAACAATGAG. As protein: CASRIRGINNE. The entire CDR3 protein reads CASRIRGINNEQFF. The entire variable domain, with the rest obtained from reference TRBV19 and TRBJ2-1, is as follows: DGGITQSPKYLFRKEGQNVTLSCEQNLNHDAMYWYRQDPGQGLRLIYYSQIVNDFQKGDIAEGYSVSREKKESFPLTVTSAQKNPTAFYLCASRIRGINNEQFFGPGTRLTVL.

There are many counts of this clone. The CDR3 is CACSGQGDYEQYF. CDR3 DNA, as far as it was read: TGTGCCTGCTCGGGACAGGGGGACTACGAG. This chain uses TRBV30 with TRBJ2-7, with TRBD1 matching over 11 bases. The read is 3 residues too short to cover the CDR3 end, so that end is filled in from the germline J gene. Germline V gene sequence: CDR1 GTSNPN, CDR2 SVGIG (reference sequence). There are 13 residues in the CDR3. With 6 bases clipped from V and 3 bases from J, the junction kept 4 bases outside the gene matches. The entire variable domain, with the rest obtained from reference TRBV30 and TRBJ2-7, is as follows: SQTIHQWPATLVQPVGSPLSLECTVEGTSNPNLYWYRQAAGRGLQLLFYSVGIGQISSEVPQNLSASRPQDRQFILSSKKLLLSDSGFYLCACSGQGDYEQYFGPGTRLTVT.

This clone showed up many times. Read data end 3 residues before the CDR3 end; the end is taken from the germline J gene. The chain is built from TRBV28 and TRBJ2-7; TRBD2 matches 11 bases. The V gene's germline CDR1 is MDHEN and CDR2 SYDVKM. The V segment lost 6 bases and the J segment 2 bases; nucleotides outside the gene matches: 9. This CDR3 has 16 residues. CDR3 protein: CASRYRLAGSTYEQYF. The sequenced part of the CDR3 DNA is TGTGCCAGCAGGTATCGACTAGCGGGGTCCACCTACGAG.

This clone was detected only a few times. From the germline J gene comes the end of the CDR3, since the read stops 3 residues before it. The chain combines TRBV7-8 with TRBJ2-3; no firm D call. Trimming stripped 1 base from V and 3 bases from J, with 20 bases between. CDR1 is SGHVS and CDR2 is FQNEAQ in the germline V gene. This CDR3 has 18 residues. The CDR3 sequence: CASSLGFNTLGLTDTQYF. Incomplete CDR3 DNA: TGTGCCAGCAGCTTAGGGTTCAACACTCTAGGATTGACAGATACG.

This clone was detected ten times or more. The read gets to within 3 residues of the CDR3 end, and the germline J gene fills in the rest. The rearrangement links TRBV7-8 to TRBJ2-2; a possible D gene is TRBD1 (6 bases). This CDR3 has 15 residues. Germline-derived CDR1 and CDR2 are SGHVS and FQNEAQ. The V end lost 5 bases, the J end lost 4 bases, and 14 bases lay between the germline ends. The CDR3 DNA, read in part, is TGTGCCAGCAGCCCCTACAGGGTCTCCACCGGGGAG. Translating gives CASSPYRVSTGE. The whole CDR3 reads CASSPYRVSTGELFF.

The sample holds many counts of this clone. The read gets to within 3 residues of the CDR3 end, and the germline J gene fills in the rest. V usage is TRBV2 and J usage is TRBJ1-4; D is unclear. The germline CDR1 and CDR2 sequences are SNHLY and FYNNEI. There are 16 residues in the CDR3. V shed 5 bases and J shed 0 bases, with 13 bases lying between them. The DNA read from the CDR3 is TGTGCCAGCAGTACGGAACAGCTGACAACTAATGAAAAA. This codes for CASSTEQLTTNEK. The CDR3 reads in full as CASSTEQLTTNEKLFF.

This clone was recorded at least ten times. The read terminates 3 residues ahead of where the CDR3 ends, so the germline J gene completes it. This chain uses TRBV5-1 with TRBJ2-6, with D uncertain. The CDR3 is 15 amino acids. V was pared by 1 base and J by 2 bases, with 7 bases between. Per germline, CDR1 SGHRS and CDR2 YFSETQ. CDR3 DNA (partial): TGCGCCAGCAGCTTGAGTACAACTGGGGCCAACGTC. Its translation: CASSLSTTGANV. The CDR3 in full is CASSLSTTGANVLTF.

There are many counts of this clone. The missing CDR3 end, 3 residues past where the read stops, is filled in from the germline J gene. This rearrangement joins TRBV6-4 to TRBJ2-1; 11 bases are shared with TRBD2. Germline loops: CDR1 MRHNA, CDR2 SNTAGT. CDR3 length: 15 residues. The ends lost 3 bases at V and 9 bases at J; junction bases unmatched: 7. The CDR3 sequence: CASSDSGRAFGEQFF. CDR3 bases read: TGTGCCAGCAGTGATAGCGGGAGGGCCTTCGGTGAG.

To note about this clone: The CDR3 end is not reached by the read, which stops 3 residues before it; the germline J gene fills it in. This rearrangement joins TRBV19 to TRBJ1-4, with D unclear. Germline V CDR1 and CDR2: LNHDA, SQIVND (reference sequence). V was shortened by 6 bases and J by 7 bases, with 18 bases between the two germline ends. CDR3 length: 15 amino acids. The CDR3: CASSRNPGDIEKLFF. The CDR3 bases that were read are TGTGCCAGTAGCAGGAACCCCGGAGATATTGAAAAA. Based on the CDR3 plus reference TRBV19 and TRBJ1-4, the full variable domain is DGGITQSPKYLFRKEGQNVTLSCEQNLNHDAMYWYRQDPGQGLRLIYYSQIVNDFQKGDIAEGYSVSREKKESFPLTVTSAQKNPTAFYLCASSRNPGDIEKLFFGSGTQLSVL.

In this sample, this clone turned up many times. The read stops 3 residues short of the end of the CDR3; the missing end is completed from the germline J gene. The rearrangement links TRBV19 to TRBJ1-5, with D hard to call. V lost 7 bases to trimming and J lost 4 bases, with 11 bases between them. There are 13 residues in the CDR3. Germline V CDR1 and CDR2: LNHDA, SQIVND (reference sequence). This CDR3 reads CASNKAENQPQHF. The part of the CDR3 DNA that was read is TGTGCCAGTAATAAGGCAGAAAATCAGCCC.

This clone has at least ten counts. The CDR3 is CASSPYGGYNSPLHF. The CDR3 bases that were read are TGTGCCAGCAGCCCCTATGGGGGGTACAATTCACCC. The chain links TRBV14 to TRBJ1-6; TRBD1 is a possible D gene (5 bases). The read ends 3 residues before the CDR3 terminus; that terminus is restored from the germline J gene. The CDR3 sequence is 15 residues long. The germline V gene encodes CDR1 SGHDN and CDR2 FVKESK. The V end lost 4 bases, the J end lost 7 bases, and 14 bases lay between the germline ends.

This clone has at least ten counts. The read is 3 residues too short to cover the CDR3 end, so that end is filled in from the germline J gene. This chain joins TRBV20-1 and TRBJ2-5; unclear D gene. The germline CDR1 and CDR2 sequences are DFQATT and SNEGSKA (reference sequence). The V end was cut by 3 bases, the J end by 7 bases, with 9 bases between. CDR3 size: 11 residues. The CDR3 protein is CSASRSGTQYF. The DNA read from the CDR3 is TGCAGTGCTAGTCGGTCCGGGACC.

This clone was picked up many times. The read is 3 residues too short to cover the CDR3 end, so that end is filled in from the germline J gene. J is TRBJ2-3 and V is TRBV6-4; 7 bases map to TRBD2. The V gene's germline CDR1 is MRHNA and CDR2 SNTAGT. V gave up 3 bases and J gave up 8 bases; unmatched junction bases: 2. The length of the CDR3 is 12 residues. CDR3 bases read: TGTGCCAGCAGTGAAGGGGAGGGTACG. Amino acids: CASSEGEGT. The CDR3 in full is CASSEGEGTQYF.

This clone appeared many times. With the read ending 3 residues before the CDR3 end, the germline J gene is used to fill in that end. The J gene is TRBJ2-3, the V gene TRBV19; 9 bases match TRBD1. This CDR3 has 16 residues. Germline-derived CDR1 and CDR2 are LNHDA and SQIVND (reference sequence). Trimming cost V 9 bases and J 6 bases; bases outside gene matches: 16. Partial CDR3 DNA: TGTGCCAGCCAACAACTCCCGGGACAGGGCTCCGATACG. This encodes CASQQLPGQGSDT. The complete CDR3 sequence is CASQQLPGQGSDTQYF.

Many counts were recorded for this clone. The read stops 3 residues short of the end of the CDR3; the missing end is completed from the germline J gene. This chain joins TRBV7-9 and TRBJ2-1; the match to TRBD1 covers 7 bases. The CDR3 length is 15 residues. Germline CDR1 SEHNR, CDR2 FQNEAQ (reference sequence). J lost 0 bases, V lost 5 bases, and 4 bases had no gene match. The sequenced part of the CDR3 DNA is TGTGCCAGCAGCCGCAGGGGGAGCTCCTACAATGAG. Encoded protein: CASSRRGSSYNE. The whole CDR3 is CASSRRGSSYNEQFF.